A selection of T cell receptor beta chains follows, all from one sample in a study of blood T cell repertoires in COVID-19. This table comes from immunoSEQ multiplex PCR, and its TCRdb copy is limited to in-frame clones, with some not included. The sample yields about 270,000 clones, approximately 90% seen once. Sequencing was done on a sample of PBMCs or T cells enriched from blood (not recorded which). The source is a woman between 40 and 50 years old with acute COVID-19. The CDR3 runs from the conserved cysteine through the conserved F or W. The order of the fields is clone size, V gene, J gene, D gene, CDR3 DNA, CDR3 protein. A D gene is named only where the DNA matches it firmly. Clone size is given for some rows only: seen once, a few or many times, or a class if the clone is expanded.

>NA|TRBV30|TRBJ1-1|NA
TGTGCCTGGACTCAGGGAAAAGGTGAAGCTTTCTTT
CAWTQGKGEAFF
>NA|TRBV5-1|TRBJ2-3|NA
TGCGCCAGCAGCCGAGGCTTGCGGGGTAGCACAGATACGCAGTATTTT
CASSRGLRGSTDTQYF
>NA|TRBV24-1|TRBJ2-7|TRBD1
TGTGCCACCAGTGATTGGACAGGGGGTAGGTACGAGCAGTACTTC
CATSDWTGGRYEQYF
>NA|TRBV29-1|TRBJ2-5|NA
TGCAGCGTTGGGCACCCCGCCCCCCAGTACTTC
CSVGHPAPQYF
>NA|TRBV9|TRBJ2-1|NA
TGTGCCAGCAGCGTAGTTGGAGGGGGAGCGGGACACTCCTACAATGAGCAGTTCTTC
CASSVVGGGAGHSYNEQFF
>NA|TRBV19|TRBJ2-3|NA
TGTGCCAGTAGTAACGAGGGAATAGGTAGCACAGATACGCAGTATTTT
CASSNEGIGSTDTQYF
>NA|TRBV28|TRBJ1-5|NA
TGTGCCAGCAGTCCGCCTTCACAGGGTTTAGGACAGCCCCAGCATTTT
CASSPPSQGLGQPQHF
>NA|TRBV7-2|TRBJ2-5|TRBD2
TGTGCCAGCAGCTTAAGCGGGACTAGGGCGGAGACCCAGTACTTC
CASSLSGTRAETQYF
>NA|TRBV9|TRBJ1-4|TRBD1
TGTGCCAGCAGCACCCCCCGGGACAGGGGGCGCGAAAAACTGTTTTTT
CASSTPRDRGREKLFF
>NA|TRBV19|TRBJ2-7|TRBD2
TGTGCCAGTAGTATAGAGGGGACTAGCGGGTTTTACGAGCAGTACTTC
CASSIEGTSGFYEQYF
>few|TRBV5-1|TRBJ1-3|NA
TGCGCCAGCAGCTCTCGAGGCTCTGGAAACACCATATATTTT
CASSSRGSGNTIYF
>NA|TRBV30|TRBJ1-2|NA
TGTGCCTGGAGACAGGAGAGTAACTATGGCTACACCTTC
CAWRQESNYGYTF
>few|TRBV6-2/TRBV6-3|TRBJ2-7|TRBD2
TGTGCCAGCAGTTGGGGACTAGCGGGGACTTACGAGCAGTACTTC
CASSWGLAGTYEQYF
>NA|TRBV5-1|TRBJ1-1|NA
TGCGCCAGCAGCTTCGGGGGGACTGAAGCTTTCTTT
CASSFGGTEAFF
>NA|TRBV6-5|TRBJ2-5|NA
TGTGCCAGCAGTTCCGGTAGCGTTTCCGAGACCCAGTACTTC
CASSSGSVSETQYF
>NA|TRBV28|TRBJ2-5|NA
TGTGCCAGCAGTTTGGCAGGGGACGAGACCCAGTACTTC
CASSLAGDETQYF
>NA|TRBV12-5|TRBJ2-3|TRBD2
TGTGCTAGTGCGGAAGCTAGCGGGGGGGCCACAGATACGCAGTATTTT
CASAEASGGATDTQYF
>NA|TRBV19|TRBJ1-1|NA
TGTGCCAGTAGCGGGTGGACTGAAGCTTTCTTT
CASSGWTEAFF
>NA|TRBV2|TRBJ2-2|TRBD2
TGTGCCAGCAAGATTGGACTAGCGGGAACCGGGGAGCTGTTTTTT
CASKIGLAGTGELFF
>once|TRBV24-1|TRBJ1-5|TRBD1
TGTGCCACCAGTGATTTGGGGGACAGGGGAGCCAGATCCTGGAGCAATCAGCCCCAGCATTTT
CATSDLGDRGARSWSNQPQHF
>NA|TRBV29-1|TRBJ2-1|NA
TGCAGCGTTGAACCGGGTAGCGACAATGAGCAGTTCTTC
CSVEPGSDNEQFF
>once|TRBV4-2|TRBJ2-3|TRBD2
TGTGCCAGCAGCCAAGATACCGGGGGGGGCACAGATACGCAGTATTTT
CASSQDTGGGTDTQYF
>NA|TRBV2|TRBJ2-1|TRBD1
TGTGCCAGCAGTTCGGACAGGGGGCACTACAATGAGCAGTTCTTC
CASSSDRGHYNEQFF
>NA|TRBV7-3|TRBJ2-6|NA
TGTGCCAGCAGCTTAACAGGGGAACGCTCTGGGGCCAACGTCCTGACTTTC
CASSLTGERSGANVLTF
>NA|TRBV5-6|TRBJ1-6|TRBD1
TGTGCCAGCAGCTTGGGGGACAGAGATAATTCACCCCTCCACTTT
CASSLGDRDNSPLHF
>NA|TRBV19|TRBJ1-4|NA
TGTGCCAGTAGTATGTGGCGGGCAACTAATGAAAAACTGTTTTTT
CASSMWRATNEKLFF
>few|TRBV2|TRBJ2-1|TRBD1
TGTGCCAGCAGAACAGGGGGCTCCTACAATGAGCAGTTCTTC
CASRTGGSYNEQFF
>once|TRBV12-3/TRBV12-4|TRBJ1-6|NA
TGTGCCAGCAGTTTATCAGGGAATAAGGCCCTCCACTTT
CASSLSGNKALHF
>few|TRBV27|TRBJ2-7|TRBD2
TGTGCCAGCAGTGGCCGGGAGGGCCCCGGCGAGCAGTACTTC
CASSGREGPGEQYF
>once|TRBV28|TRBJ1-2|NA
TGTGCCAGCAGTTTATGGAGCTATTATGGCTACACCTTC
CASSLWSYYGYTF
>NA|TRBV6-1|TRBJ2-7|NA
TGTGCCAGCAGTGAAAGAGGGGGTCTAGAGCAGTACTTC
CASSERGGLEQYF
>NA|TRBV29-1|TRBJ2-7|NA
TGCAGCGTAATGCGGGCTGGCTACGAGCAGTACTTC
CSVMRAGYEQYF
>NA|TRBV4-2|TRBJ2-7|TRBD1
TGTGCCAGCAGCCCCCGGGACAGGGGTACGATTAAAGGATCCCGAGTAGATAAAGAGCAGTACTTC
CASSPRDRGTIKGSRVDKEQYF
>NA|TRBV9|TRBJ1-6|NA
TGTGCCAGCAGCCCCTCGGGGAACCTTAATTCACCCCTCCACTTT
CASSPSGNLNSPLHF
>few|TRBV21-1|TRBJ1-2|NA
TGTGCCAGCATTAAAGGGAGTAGGGTCTTCTATAACTATGGCTACACCTTC
CASIKGSRVFYNYGYTF
>NA|TRBV5-4|TRBJ2-5|TRBD2
TGTGCCAGCAGCCCGCGGGGGGGCATTGAGACCCAGTACTTC
CASSPRGGIETQYF
>NA|TRBV11-3|TRBJ2-2|TRBD2
TGTGCCAGCAGCTTAGAGGGGACTACGAACACCGGGGAGCTGTTTTTT
CASSLEGTTNTGELFF
>NA|TRBV30|TRBJ2-7|NA
TGTGCCTGGAGCATGGACATAAAGGAATACGAGCAGTACTTC
CAWSMDIKEYEQYF
>NA|TRBV7-6|TRBJ1-2|TRBD1
TGTGCCAGCAGCCAACAGGGGGGCTATGGCTACACCTTC
CASSQQGGYGYTF
>NA|TRBV5-1|TRBJ1-1|NA
TGCGCCAGCAGCTTGGCCCACCGAGGGACTGAAGCTTTCTTT
CASSLAHRGTEAFF
>NA|TRBV28|TRBJ1-1|NA
TGTGCCAGCGGGGCTGACGGCTGGGCTGAAGCTTTCTTT
CASGADGWAEAFF
>NA|TRBV7-8|TRBJ1-5|NA
TGTGCCAGCAGCTTATCACAGCTAAATCAGCCCCAGCATTTT
CASSLSQLNQPQHF
>NA|TRBV5-1|TRBJ1-1|NA
TGCGCCAGCAGCTTGGACAGGCTAAGCACTGAAGCTTTCTTT
CASSLDRLSTEAFF